The 29 T cell receptor beta chains listed next were all sequenced from one sample in a study of cytomegalovirus exposure and HLA in healthy donors. Primers included in the PCR were 60 Vbeta and 13 Jbeta primers. TCRdb's copy holds only in-frame clones and misses some; the assay was immunoSEQ multiplex PCR. The repertoire has about 94,000 clones, more than 60% of them found once; the top ten carry under 5%. Sequencing was carried out using PBMCs. These receptors all stem from a man aged 25 to 45 in good health and CMV-seronegative.

V usage is TRBV7-3 and J usage is TRBJ1-2; D call uncertain. With 5 bases removed from V and 3 bases from J, the gap between germline ends came to 13 bases. The length of the CDR3 is 14 residues. Germline lookup yields CDR1 SGHTA and CDR2 FQGTGA. DNA of the CDR3: TGTGCCAGCAGCCTACGAGGGCAGGACTATGGCTACACCTTC. This encodes CASSLRGQDYGYTF.

The CDR3 bases are TGCGCCAGCAGCCAAGAGGGGGGGGTTAGCACTGAAGCTTTCTTT. It specifies CASSQEGGVSTEAFF. The chain recombines TRBV4-3 with TRBJ1-1; TRBD1 is a possible D gene (5 bases). The CDR3 contains 15 residues. Trimming shortened V by 0 bases and J by 4 bases, and 12 bases separated the two germline ends. In germline, CDR1 is LGHNA, CDR2 YSLEER.

In nucleotides, the CDR3 is TGTGCCAGCAGCATGAGGAGAACTTATGGCTACACCTTC. It codes for CASSMRRTYGYTF. The chain couples TRBV21-1 to TRBJ1-2. TRBV21-1 is annotated as a pseudogene. This CDR3 has 13 amino acids.

CDR3 nucleotides: TGTGCCATCAGCAAAGGACAGGGGCCGAACGAGCAGTACTTC. Its protein product is CAISKGQGPNEQYF. The chain is built from TRBV10-3 and TRBJ2-7; the match to TRBD1 covers 9 bases. Germline loops: CDR1 ENHRY, CDR2 SYGVKD. The J segment lost 5 bases and the V segment lost 6 bases, leaving 8 bases of the junction unmatched. The CDR3 has 14 residues.

This chain joins TRBV5-1 and TRBJ2-3; TRBD2 agrees at 14 bases. V gave up 0 bases and J gave up 5 bases; unmatched junction bases: 8. This CDR3 region has 18 residues. The V gene's germline CDR1 is SGHRS and CDR2 YFSETQ. The CDR3 DNA is TGCGCCAGCAGCTTGGGTTTGACTAGCGGGAGGGCCAAAGATACGCAGTATTTT. It is translated as CASSLGLTSGRAKDTQYF. The whole variable domain, remainder taken from reference TRBV5-1 and TRBJ2-3, is KAGVTQTPRYLIKTRGQQVTLSCSPISGHRSVSWYQQTPGQGLQFLFEYFSETQRNKGNFPGRFSGRQFSNSRSEMNVSTLELGDSALYLCASSLGLTSGRAKDTQYFGPGTRLTVL.

This clone was seen more than once but under ten times. V gene TRBV7-9 combines with J gene TRBJ1-5, with D possibly matching TRBD1 (5 bases). V was clipped by 5 bases and J by 6 bases, with 11 bases between them. Germline-derived CDR1 and CDR2 are SEHNR and FQNEAQ (reference sequence). The CDR3 extends over 13 amino acids. The CDR3: CASSPGGTQPQHF. CDR3 DNA: TGTGCCAGCAGCCCTGGAGGGACTCAGCCCCAGCATTTT. Full variable domain (rest looked up from reference TRBV7-9 and TRBJ1-5): DTGVSQNPRHKITKRGQNVTFRCDPISEHNRLYWYRQTLGQGPEFLTYFQNEAQLEKSRLLSDRFSAERPKGSFSTLEIQRTEQGDSAMYLCASSPGGTQPQHFGDGTRLSIL.

The gene calls are TRBV5-1 and TRBJ1-1, with unresolved D. The CDR3 is 14 amino acids. From germline, CDR1 is SGHRS and CDR2 YFSETQ. The germline V and J ends were trimmed by 4 bases and 0 bases, with 10 bases remaining between them. CDR3 in amino acids: CASSTTRMNTEAFF. CDR3 DNA sequence: TGCGCCAGCAGCACCACGAGAATGAACACTGAAGCTTTCTTT. Variable domain in full (rest from reference TRBV5-1 and TRBJ1-1): KAGVTQTPRYLIKTRGQQVTLSCSPISGHRSVSWYQQTPGQGLQFLFEYFSETQRNKGNFPGRFSGRQFSNSRSEMNVSTLELGDSALYLCASSTTRMNTEAFFGQGTRLTVV.

As regards this clone: At one of its ends the junction is not consistent with the germline gene, which may arise from a read error. The rearrangement joins TRBV7-3 to TRBJ2-7, with a tentative D call TRBD2 (6 bases). Germline CDR1 SGHTA, CDR2 FQGTGA. The CDR3 is 14 amino acids. This CDR3 reads CASSPIAGSYGQYF. The CDR3 region has the DNA TGTGCCAGCAGCCCAATCGCGGGATCCTACGGGCAGTACTTC.

The rearrangement links TRBV4-3 to TRBJ2-1, with 9 bases aligning to TRBD1. J gave up 3 bases and V 2 bases, and 17 bases lay outside the gene matches. The CDR3 loop spans 20 amino acids. The germline V gene has CDR1 LGHNA and CDR2 YSLEER. The CDR3 region is CASSQYRDRAISLLYNEQFF. In nucleotides, the CDR3 is TGCGCCAGCAGCCAATACCGGGACAGGGCTATTTCCCTCCTCTACAATGAGCAGTTCTTC.

This clone has more than one count but fewer than ten. The chain recombines TRBV5-5 with TRBJ2-2; 8 positions agree with TRBD1. Germline CDR1 is SGHKS and CDR2 is YYEKEE (reference sequence). The CDR3 has 15 amino acids. V shed 0 bases, J shed 8 bases, and the junction held 6 bases outside the gene matches. The CDR3 region has the DNA TGTGCCAGCAGCTTGGTTCAGGGGGCTTCGGGGGAGCTGTTTTTT. It specifies CASSLVQGASGELFF.

The V call is TRBV2, the J call TRBJ2-7; 10 bases align to TRBD1. V was pared by 6 bases and J by 2 bases, with 7 bases of the junction left unmatched. Germline V gives CDR1 SNHLY, CDR2 FYNNEI. The CDR3 is made up of 15 amino acids. In DNA, the CDR3 is TGTGCCAGCAGCGGCGACAGGGGGCCCCCCTACGAGCAGTACTTC. As protein: CASSGDRGPPYEQYF.

This chain connects TRBV12-2 to TRBJ2-1; the table's D call, TRBD1, has no DNA check behind it. TRBV12-2 is listed as a pseudogene. This CDR3 spans 16 amino acids. The CDR3 coding sequence is TGTGCAAGTCGCTCATACACAGGGGGCTTTTGCAATGAGCAGTTCTTC. Residues: CASRSYTGGFCNEQFF.

This clone has a handful of counts. V and J are TRBV7-9 and TRBJ2-5; D is ambiguous. Near its end, the DNA agrees better with TRBJ2-7, so the J call may be wrong. The CDR3 runs to 12 residues. The germline V gene has CDR1 SEHNR and CDR2 FQNEAQ (reference sequence). The chain's CDR3 is CASSLGAYEQYF. The DNA for the CDR3 is TGTGCCAGCAGCTTAGGGGCCTACGAGCAGTACTTC.

DNA of the CDR3: TGTGCCAGCTCACACCCAAGGACTAGCGGGGGGTTCTACGAGCAGTACTTC. This sequence encodes CASSHPRTSGGFYEQYF. The chain is built from TRBV18 and TRBJ2-7; 14 bases are shared with TRBD2. CDR1 is KGHSH and CDR2 is LQKENI in the germline V gene. The length of the CDR3 is 17 residues. V dropped 4 bases and J dropped 3; count of bases not matched to a gene: 8.

V and J are TRBV7-3 and TRBJ1-1; D remains unclear. V gave up 2 bases and J gave up 1 base, with 8 bases separating them. Per germline, CDR1 SGHTA and CDR2 FQGTGA. This CDR3 has 14 amino acids. CDR3 in DNA: TGTGCCAGCAGCTTATCTCGGGAGAACACTGAAGCTTTCTTT. Translating gives CASSLSRENTEAFF.

This chain connects TRBV5-1 to TRBJ1-6, with 7 bases fitting TRBD1. V dropped 4 bases and J dropped 5; count of bases not matched to a gene: 3. CDR3 length equals 14 residues. The germline CDR1 and CDR2 sequences are SGHRS and YFSETQ. The CDR3 region has the DNA TGCGCCAGCAGCACGGACAGGAATAATTCACCCCTCCACTTT. Translation: CASSTDRNNSPLHF.

V gene TRBV6-1 combines with J gene TRBJ2-7; a possible D gene is TRBD1 (6 bases). The germline gives CDR1 MNHNS, CDR2 SASEGT. Trimming cost V 7 bases and J 2 bases, with 12 bases left between them. The CDR3 has 13 amino acids. CDR3 protein: CASTGDYAYEQYF. CDR3 in DNA: TGTGCCAGCACAGGGGATTATGCCTACGAGCAGTACTTC.

The rearrangement joins TRBV19 to TRBJ1-5; 9 bases are a match to TRBD1. Germline-derived CDR1 and CDR2 are LNHDA and SQIVND (reference sequence). The CDR3 consists of 14 residues. The V and J ends lost 9 bases and 2 bases, in that order; junction bases with no gene match: 5. DNA for the CDR3: TGTGCCAGCGAAACAGGGGGCCGCAATCAGCCCCAGCATTTT. It specifies CASETGGRNQPQHF.

The V call is TRBV13, the J call TRBJ1-2; TRBD1 matches at 11 bases. V dropped 5 bases and J dropped 5; count of bases not matched to a gene: 1. The CDR3 spans 13 residues. Germline-derived CDR1 and CDR2 are PRHDT and FYEKMQ (reference sequence). The CDR3 nucleotides read TGTGCCAGCAGCCGGGACAGGGGGTATGGCTACACCTTC. Protein sequence: CASSRDRGYGYTF.

The rearrangement uses TRBV9 and TRBJ1-6, with D tentatively TRBD1 (6 bases). CDR1 SGDLS and CDR2 YYNGEE come from the germline V gene. CDR3 length: 15 amino acids. V lost 4 bases and J 7 bases, leaving 15 bases between the germline ends. The CDR3 reads CASSLQTGLNSPLHF. CDR3 DNA sequence: TGTGCCAGCAGCCTCCAGACAGGATTAAATTCACCCCTCCACTTT.

This sequence joins TRBV5-1 and TRBJ1-1; D is perhaps TRBD1 (5 bases). Trimming stripped 0 bases from V and 6 bases from J, with 12 bases between. The CDR3 consists of 14 residues. Germline V lookup: CDR1 SGHRS, CDR2 YFSETQ. The CDR3 here is CASSLEGAGAEAFF. As DNA, the CDR3 is TGCGCCAGCAGCTTGGAAGGGGCAGGCGCTGAAGCTTTCTTT.

The chain combines TRBV29-1 with TRBJ1-5, with D unresolved. Looked up from germline, CDR1 is SQVTM and CDR2 is ANQGSEA. This CDR3 comprises 10 residues. Trimming pared 6 bases from V and 15 bases from J, leaving 15 bases between. The CDR3 loop reads CSVVDSTRHF. CDR3 nucleotide sequence: TGCAGCGTAGTCGACTCGACCCGGCATTTT.

The chain combines TRBV11-2 with TRBJ1-4; no clear D gene. From germline, CDR1 is SGHAT and CDR2 FQNNGV. Trimming shortened V by 5 bases and J by 8 bases, and 21 bases separated the two germline ends. This CDR3 is built from 16 residues. CDR3 region: CASSPHRVTYVEKLFF. The CDR3 DNA sequence: TGTGCCAGCAGCCCCCACCGGGTTACGTATGTGGAAAAACTGTTTTTT.

The rearrangement joins TRBV5-4 to TRBJ1-2; 7 bases map to TRBD1. The CDR3 has 15 amino acids. V lost 5 bases to trimming and J lost 8 bases; unmatched junction nucleotides: 15. Germline CDR1 reads SGHNT; CDR2 reads YYREEE (reference sequence). CDR3 amino acids: CASRPRQGDSGGYTF. As DNA, the CDR3 is TGTGCCAGCAGGCCAAGACAGGGCGATTCGGGAGGCTACACCTTC.

The chain employs TRBV4-1 and TRBJ2-7; 7 bases match TRBD1. CDR3 length: 13 residues. Germline loops: CDR1 MGHRA, CDR2 YSYEKL. The V and J ends lost 1 base and 5 bases, in that order; junction bases with no gene match: 2. CDR3 nucleotides: TGCGCCAGCAGCCAAGTAGGGGGCGACGAGCAGTACTTC. It encodes CASSQVGGDEQYF.

The CDR3 bases are TGCGCCAGCAGCCCCCGTCCTAGCGGGGGGGCAGAAGAGACCCAGTACTTC. It encodes CASSPRPSGGAEETQYF. This chain uses TRBV4-3 with TRBJ2-5; 12 bases match TRBD2. Trimming at V came to 4 bases and at J to 3 bases, leaving 9 bases not matched to a gene. Germline CDR1 is LGHNA and CDR2 is YSLEER. The CDR3 loop spans 17 amino acids.

This chain links TRBV5-4 with TRBJ2-5; D perhaps matches TRBD1 (5 bases). The ends were cut back, 4 bases at V and 7 bases at J, with 23 bases in the middle. The CDR3 contains 16 residues. Per the germline V gene, CDR1 is SGHNT and CDR2 is YYREEE (reference sequence). The DNA for the CDR3 is TGTGCCAGCAGCGTACCCGGACGTGGCAGGGTGGGGACCCAGTACTTC. This encodes CASSVPGRGRVGTQYF.

This clone has just one count. Different DNA sequences within this sample yield the same CDR3. The chain employs TRBV7-8 and TRBJ2-7, with D hard to call. CDR3 size: 11 residues. Germline V gene sequence: CDR1 SGHVS, CDR2 FQNEAQ. The V and J ends lost 5 bases and 3 bases respectively, with 5 bases between them. The CDR3 region has the DNA TGTGCCAGCAGCCTAAGCTACGAGCAGTACTTC. Translating it yields CASSLSYEQYF.

This chain connects TRBV9 to TRBJ2-7; 7 positions match TRBD1. The CDR3 runs 16 residues. Trimming at V came to 3 bases and at J to 1 base, leaving 10 bases not matched to a gene. From germline, CDR1 is SGDLS and CDR2 YYNGEE. CDR3 nucleotide sequence: TGTGCCAGCAGCGCGTTGCCGGGACAGCGTTCCTACGAGCAGTACTTC. Translating it yields CASSALPGQRSYEQYF.